The 14 T cell receptor beta chains in this list originate from one sample, sequenced in a study of Graves' ophthalmopathy and Graves' hyperthyroidism. RNA transcripts were the source from which TCR beta CDR3 regions were amplified. The workflow started with a first-round RT-PCR run with HTBI primers and then moved on to a second-round multiplex PCR. TCRdb redid the calling of the multiplex PCR reads with MiXCR, one entry per CDR3 protein. The table has around 1.1 million distinct CDR3 sequences, about two fifths seen once. Sequencing input: peripheral blood or thyroid tissue (not recorded which). The origin of the receptors is an adult man with Graves' hyperthyroidism.

The V gene is TRBV11-2, the J gene TRBJ2-7, with 9 nucleotides matching TRBD2. The CDR3 covers 15 residues. Germline lookup yields CDR1 SGHAT and CDR2 FQNNGV. Germline trimming cut 5 bases from V and 3 bases from J; bases unmatched to any gene: 8. The CDR3 sequence is CASSPQGTSSYEQYF. The CDR3 DNA reads TGTGCCAGCAGCCCGCAGGGGACTAGCAGCTACGAGCAGTACTTC.

The J gene is TRBJ2-2, the V gene TRBV4-2, with 8 nucleotides matching TRBD1. This CDR3 is 16 amino acids long. After removal of 3 bases from V and 5 bases from J, the junction contained 8 bases not matched to a gene. Germline values: CDR1 LGHNA, CDR2 YNFKEQ. CDR3 in DNA: TGTGCCAGCAGCCATGTCGGGCAGGGGGCAACCGGGGAGCTGTTTTTT. Protein product: CASSHVGQGATGELFF.

The V and J genes are TRBV20-1 and TRBJ1-6, with TRBD1 matching over 7 bases. Germline loops: CDR1 DFQATT, CDR2 SNEGSKA (reference sequence). CDR3 length: 17 amino acids. Trimming took 0 bases from V and 0 from J; bases not matched to a gene: 5. The CDR3 DNA sequence: TGCAGTGCTAGAGATCGGGACAGATTCTCCTATAATTCACCCCTCCACTTT. This gives the protein CSARDRDRFSYNSPLHF.

The rearrangement uses TRBV7-9 and TRBJ1-3; D remains unclear. This CDR3 contains 15 residues. CDR1 and CDR2 from the germline V gene are SEHNR and FQNEAQ (reference sequence). V lost 3 bases, J lost 3 bases, and 12 bases lay in between. CDR3 nucleotide sequence: TGTGCCAGCAGCTTGTCAGGAGGAGGTGGAAACACCATATATTTT. It encodes CASSLSGGGGNTIYF. Combining the CDR3 with reference TRBV7-9 and TRBJ1-3 gives the whole variable domain DTGVSQNPRHKITKRGQNVTFRCDPISEHNRLYWYRQTLGQGPEFLTYFQNEAQLEKSRLLSDRFSAERPKGSFSTLEIQRTEQGDSAMYLCASSLSGGGGNTIYFGEGSWLTVV.

This clonotype came up many times. This rearrangement joins TRBV20-1 to TRBJ2-7; the match to TRBD2 covers 8 bases. The CDR3 contains 14 residues. Trimming removed 1 base from V and 3 bases from J; junction bases left unmatched: 5. The germline gives CDR1 DFQATT, CDR2 SNEGSKA (reference sequence). The CDR3 coding sequence is TGCAGTGCTAGAGTATTCCGGGAGGGCTACGAGCAGTACTTC. Translating it yields CSARVFREGYEQYF.

There are many counts of this clonotype. The chain employs TRBV25-1 and TRBJ1-1; no reliable D call. The germline V and J ends were trimmed by 3 bases and 1 base, with 12 bases remaining between them. The CDR3 has 15 residues. Germline values: CDR1 MGHDK, CDR2 SYGVNS. The CDR3 region is CASSDGRWGNTEAFF. The CDR3 DNA follows: TGTGCCAGCAGTGATGGACGGTGGGGGAACACTGAAGCTTTCTTT. The full variable domain, completed using reference TRBV25-1 and TRBJ1-1, is EADIYQTPRYLVIGTGKKITLECSQTMGHDKMYWYQQDPGMELHLIHYSYGVNSTEKGDLSSESTVSRIRTEHFPLTLESARPSHTSQYLCASSDGRWGNTEAFFGQGTRLTVV.

The V gene is TRBV29-1, the J gene TRBJ1-2; 9 bases are a match to TRBD1. The V gene end was trimmed by 6 bases and the J gene end by 2 bases; junction bases not matched to a gene: 10. CDR1 is SQVTM, CDR2 ANQGSEA, per germline. The CDR3 runs 15 residues. The CDR3 DNA sequence: TGCAGCGTCTCCGACAGGGGGGAACAAAACTATGGCTACACCTTC. This sequence encodes CSVSDRGEQNYGYTF.

The chain combines TRBV5-8 with TRBJ1-1, with D uncertain. The V end was cut by 1 base, the J end by 1 base, with 5 bases between. The CDR3 runs to 13 residues. The germline gives CDR1 SGHTS, CDR2 YDEGEE. CDR3 in DNA: TGTGCCAGCAGCTTGTGGGCGAACACTGAAGCTTTCTTT. It specifies CASSLWANTEAFF.

In its sample, this clonotype was seen many times. V is TRBV29-1 and J is TRBJ2-5; D is possibly TRBD2 (6 bases). V lost 7 bases and J 1 base, leaving 16 bases between the germline ends. The V gene's germline CDR1 is SQVTM and CDR2 ANQGSEA. This CDR3 has 14 amino acids. The CDR3 here is CSAMYGGTQETQYF. CDR3 DNA: TGCAGCGCCATGTACGGGGGAACCCAAGAGACCCAGTACTTC.

The rearrangement links TRBV11-2 to TRBJ2-5; 10 bases match TRBD2. The CDR3 loop spans 16 amino acids. Germline V gene sequence: CDR1 SGHAT, CDR2 FQNNGV. The J segment lost 5 bases and the V segment lost 5 bases, leaving 11 bases of the junction unmatched. CDR3 region: CASSKLAGLSWETQYF. Here the CDR3 DNA reads TGTGCCAGCAGCAAACTAGCGGGACTTTCCTGGGAGACCCAGTACTTC.

This clonotype has at least ten counts. The gene calls are TRBV11-2 and TRBJ1-2, with D maybe TRBD1 (5 bases). Trimming removed 3 bases at V and 8 bases at J, with 10 bases between. The germline V gene encodes CDR1 SGHAT and CDR2 FQNNGV. The CDR3 is 12 residues long. The CDR3 nucleotides read TGTGCCAGCAGCTTCGACAGATCCGGCTACACCTTC. As protein: CASSFDRSGYTF.

The chain joins TRBV4-3 to TRBJ1-1, with a tentative D call TRBD1 (6 bases). Germline V gene data show CDR1 as LGHNA and CDR2 as YSLEER. V lost 4 bases, J lost 5 bases, and 17 bases lay in between. CDR3 length: 15 amino acids. In DNA form, the CDR3 reads TGCGCCAGCAGCCTCCGGGCACAGGGATCGACTGAAGCTTTCTTT. Protein sequence: CASSLRAQGSTEAFF.

This clonotype was seen a handful of times. The chain employs TRBV12-3 or TRBV12-4 and TRBJ1-6; tentative D call: TRBD1 (6 bases). CDR3 size: 18 residues. V dropped 2 bases and J dropped 2 bases, with 16 bases sitting between them. CDR3 sequence: CASSLKPGTLAYNSPLHF. In DNA, the CDR3 is TGTGCCAGCAGTTTAAAGCCCGGGACATTAGCCTATAATTCACCCCTCCACTTT.

There are a few counts of this clonotype. The chain carries TRBV19 and TRBJ2-7; D possibly uses TRBD1 or TRBD2 (5 bases each). Trimming left V 9 bases short and J 4 bases short, with 22 bases between. Germline V CDR1 and CDR2: LNHDA, SQIVND (reference sequence). The CDR3 runs 15 residues. CDR3 in DNA: TGTGCCAGCCAACGTACGGGACCCGGGCCTTACGAGCAGTACTTC. As protein: CASQRTGPGPYEQYF.